Here is one TCR beta chain with its context. Its antigen specificity is not known. No much larger clone is present one base from it, and per-base qualities are unavailable. Libraries were constructed by the immunoSEQ multiplex PCR assay. For the multiplex PCR, a mixture combining 60 forward primers for TCR Vbeta segments and 13 reverse primers for TCR Jbeta segments was used. The CDR3 region of rearranged TCR beta genes was amplified from genomic DNA with a multiplex PCR assay. Amplified TCR beta libraries were sequenced as 87-base-pair reads on the Illumina HiSeq System. Per the source publication's procedure: In a later analysis, some 80 million unique TCR beta chains were counted across the approximately 670 repertoires, and approximately 11 million of these chains were shared by at least two donors. Raw reads were error-corrected and collapsed into unique sequences with a nearest-neighbor algorithm that merged closely related sequences to remove PCR and sequencing errors. CDR3 sequences were aligned to IMGT reference sequences to assign V, D and J gene segments. For a sequence to be retained, at least a six-nucleotide match to both a V gene segment and a J gene segment was required. A rearrangement counted as productive if the CDR3 had no stop codons and remained in frame with V and J, and every other rearrangement counted as non-productive. Following IMGT convention, CDR3 was defined as the stretch from the second conserved V-encoded cysteine up to the conserved J-encoded phenylalanine. The earlier analysis of some 600 of the donors excluded sequences that lacked an unambiguous match to a single V gene segment. An earlier analysis of approximately 590 of the donors classified V segments as functional when productive rearrangements were above 56.7% and as segregating when the standard deviation between donors was above 5%. To diagnose cytomegalovirus status from the catalog of TCR beta chain sequences, a statistical classification framework was built. In a later analysis, V and J genes were assigned by comparing TCR nucleotide sequences against IMGT/GENE-DB human TR gene sequences. A later analysis assigned CDR3 sequences and most-parsimonious VDJ recombination scenarios with the TCRdist pipeline. A later analysis defined each TCR beta chain by its CDR3 amino acid sequence plus V-gene family, and excluded reads lacking a unique V-gene family. A later analysis removed 500 to 600 highly shared, low-generation-probability nucleotide sequences to deal with suspected cross-contamination and a sequencing artifact. In a later analysis, a clonal expansion index was calculated for each public chain from normalized within-repertoire ranks of inferred template counts. Generation probabilities in a later analysis came from a VDJ recombination model fitted to out-of-frame rearrangements, and those results were checked against IGoR. A later analysis scored TCR-TCR, TCR-HLA and TCR-CMV co-occurrence with hypergeometric tests, applying a repertoire-size bias correction to TCR pairs. To estimate false discovery rates, a later analysis permuted the HLA or CMV assignments 20 times. In a later analysis, co-occurring TCRs were grouped with DBSCAN, and TCRdist sequence similarity was added when clustering was performed within HLA-allele-positive subsets. Repertoires with fewer than 30,000 or more than 120,000 public chains were left out of co-occurrence clustering, as were a few repertoires with anomalous nucleotide sharing. The immuneACCESS repertoire file appears here via TCRdb, limited to in-frame rearrangements. These files lack a portion of the clones; in checked studies, under half of the deficit traces to unresolved V genes, and the cause of the others is not known. The DNA was the basis for D and trimming; V, J and clone size are from that table. For this sample the table gives about 150,000 clones, of which roughly 63% were detected only once. 7% to 8.5% of the sample is in the top ten clones.

The cohort consisted of some 730 healthy bone marrow donors. All cohort members were sampled while nominally healthy, although unrecorded immune exposures were likely present. The donor tested CMV seropositive, placing the donor among the 289 seropositive members of the cohort. A peripheral blood sample was provided by each donor, and peripheral blood mononuclear cells were used for TCR beta sequencing. Genomic DNA was extracted from the blood cell samples with the Qiagen DNeasy Blood Extraction Kit. This sample was taken from a study of cytomegalovirus exposure and HLA in healthy donors (dated by TCRdb to the late 2010s). About the full investigation: An earlier analysis of 550 to 700 of the donors reported approximately 270 Gb of sequence data and around 110 million unique TCR beta sequences from about 200 million T cells. Roughly 300 gigabases of sequencing data and around 87 million unique TCR sequences were included in an early release covering roughly 600 HLA-typed donors. Of the roughly 390 genotyped donors, about 84% fell in the genetic ancestry cluster associated with self-reported Caucasian donors. The study aimed to test whether signatures of past pathogen exposure could be identified by cataloging public T cell receptors. Using immunosequencing, the study profiled T cell repertoires from fewer than 850 subjects and related those repertoires to cytomegalovirus serostatus. Besides the first cohort of some 670 subjects, a separate validation cohort made up of 95 to 150 different subjects was used. To predict cytomegalovirus infection status, the study brought together high-throughput TCR immunosequencing, statistical association of individual TCRs with disease status, and machine learning. A later analysis re-analyzed previously published TCR beta repertoires from 600 to 850 donors and added high-resolution HLA genotyping to study TCR occurrence patterns. Rather than using new phenotypic data, the later analysis identified candidate immune exposures from TCR beta sequences and from how often those sequences occurred across donors. An earlier analysis of around 640 of the donors used high-throughput TCR beta sequencing to judge whether each TCR beta V gene segment behaved as functional or pseudogenic. Donor age, sex, ethnicity and CMV serostatus were compiled alongside the repertoire data. A later genetic analysis took genome-wide SNP genotypes for 398 of the 666 donors and used that subset as a discovery cohort. All discovery cohort repertoires had been generated using a single sequencing platform. HLA typing included class I and class II loci at four-digit resolution. Typing coverage varied by locus: about 629-640 donors for A, B, C, DRB1 and DQB1; approximately 520 for DQA1; 600 to 610 for DPA1; 400 to 480 for DPB1. Four to six DR-DQ haplotypes were handled as single units for association and clustering, since linkage in the cohort was strong. Among 398 genotyped donors of the cohort, an average of approximately 240,000 unique TCR beta nucleotide sequences were sequenced per donor, about a sixth of them non-productive. Overall results and qualifications from the work: The earlier analysis of fewer than 750 of the donors excluded fewer than 20 rarely observed V segments, including chromosome 9 orphons, because counts were too low. Most TCR sequences were seen in very few donors, while some public TCRs were found in many individuals. According to a later analysis, TCR association rates differed among HLA loci, with DRB1 alleles showing the most associated TCRs and HLA-C alleles showing the fewest. Assigning TCR associations to individual alleles was difficult when HLA alleles, especially DR and DQ, strongly co-occurred. Cytomegalovirus status was reported to be diagnosed by the classifier with high specificity and sensitivity in both the original and validation cohorts. An earlier analysis of around 500 of the donors showed that most TCR beta V segments appeared in productive rearrangements either about 90% or about 30% of the time, which broadly matched IMGT annotations. It was suggested by the authors that the approach could potentially be generalized to other disease states and immunological phenotypes. Several of the top co-occurrence clusters appeared to be linked to parvovirus B19, influenza, CMV and Epstein-Barr virus, according to a later analysis. Compared with the roughly 600-donor mean, donors in an Asian-associated ancestry cluster had fewer N-insertions in productive TCRs, according to a later genetic analysis. This cohort had only TCR beta chains sequenced, and the lack of alpha or paired-chain data limited which features could be detected. In a later analysis, 16,951 TCR beta sequences were associated with specific HLA alleles at a false discovery rate of 0.05. According to a later analysis, most CMV-associated TCR beta chains appeared to be HLA-restricted, and the HLA associations seemed to be driven largely by CMV exposure. Compared with equally common non-associated chains, HLA-associated TCR beta chains in a later analysis were more clonally expanded and had lower generation probabilities. Some IMGT-functional V segments, including TRBV6-2 and TRBV6-3, could not be distinguished by the 87-base-pair reads and were therefore excluded. Sequencing depth was assumed to be roughly uniform across donors in the presence/absence analyses, though that assumption may not hold. A further reported finding was that TCR beta sequences accurately predicted the HLA-A and HLA-B alleles for most subjects in the first cohort. A total of about 180 TCR beta chains were listed by the study as associated with cytomegalovirus. In vitro tests confirmed that a few of the cytomegalovirus-associated TCR beta chains recognize cytomegalovirus antigens. Linkage disequilibrium might explain the correlated functional status among segregating V segments, but an unknown experimental factor could not be ruled out. Because some donors lacked HLA typing at each locus, the association tests relied only on the typed subset. The sequencing pipeline was judged likely to have produced a cluster of highly shared sequence variants as a technical artifact. An association between a missense DCLRE1C variant and V-gene and J-gene trimming of TCR beta chains was found in a later genetic analysis and replicated in an independent cohort. For the cohort, immune exposure information was limited to CMV serostatus.

From the cysteine up to the phenylalanine, the CDR3 has a length of 18 residues. Of all the DNA, just the CDR3 is kept, 54 bases in frame from base 1. CDR1 and CDR2 are drawn from the germline V gene (reference sequence): SEHNR, FQNEAQ. The germline V end is reduced by 0 bases and the J end by 4 bases; junction bases left unmatched: 6. This receptor was taken from a woman aged 55 to 70 in good health and CMV-seropositive. The sequence links TRBV7-9 to TRBJ2-4; 13 of the junction bases match TRBD2. Sequenced sample: PBMCs. The DNA is TGTGCCAGCAGCTTAGCTGGACTAGCGGGAGCGGGGAAAAACATTCAGTACTTC. This is translated as CASSLAGLAGAGKNIQYF.